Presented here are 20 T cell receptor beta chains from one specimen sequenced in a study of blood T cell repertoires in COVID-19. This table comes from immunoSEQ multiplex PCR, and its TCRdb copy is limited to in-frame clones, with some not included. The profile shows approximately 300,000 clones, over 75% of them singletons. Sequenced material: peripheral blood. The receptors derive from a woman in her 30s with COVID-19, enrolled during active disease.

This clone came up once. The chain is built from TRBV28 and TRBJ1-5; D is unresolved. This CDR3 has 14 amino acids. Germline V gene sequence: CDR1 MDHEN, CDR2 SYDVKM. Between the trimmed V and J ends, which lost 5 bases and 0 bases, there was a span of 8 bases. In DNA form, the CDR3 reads TGTGCCAGCAGTAGAATGGCTAGCAATCAGCCCCAGCATTTT. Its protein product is CASSRMASNQPQHF. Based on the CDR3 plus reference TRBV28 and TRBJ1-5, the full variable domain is DVKVTQSSRYLVKRTGEKVFLECVQDMDHENMFWYRQDPGLGLRLIYFSYDVKMKEKGDIPEGYSVSREKKERFSLILESASTNQTSMYLCASSRMASNQPQHFGDGTRLSIL.

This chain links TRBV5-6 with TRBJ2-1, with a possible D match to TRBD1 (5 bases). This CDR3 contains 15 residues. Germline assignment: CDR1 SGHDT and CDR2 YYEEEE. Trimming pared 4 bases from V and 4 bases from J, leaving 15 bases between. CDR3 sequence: CASSRRQGSYNEQFF. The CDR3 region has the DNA TGTGCCAGCAGCCGCCGGCAGGGATCGTACAATGAGCAGTTCTTC.

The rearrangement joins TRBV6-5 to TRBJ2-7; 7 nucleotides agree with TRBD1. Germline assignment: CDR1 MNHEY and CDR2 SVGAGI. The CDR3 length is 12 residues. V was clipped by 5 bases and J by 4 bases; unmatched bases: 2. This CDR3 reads CASSPRGYEQYF. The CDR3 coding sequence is TGTGCCAGCAGTCCCAGGGGGTACGAGCAGTACTTC.

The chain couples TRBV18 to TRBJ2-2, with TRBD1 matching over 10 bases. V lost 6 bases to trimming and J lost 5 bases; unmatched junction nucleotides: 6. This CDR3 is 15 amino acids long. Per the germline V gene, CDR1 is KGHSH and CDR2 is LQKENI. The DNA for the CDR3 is TGTGCCAGCTCCCCCGGGACAGGGGCGACCGGGGAGCTGTTTTTT. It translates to CASSPGTGATGELFF.

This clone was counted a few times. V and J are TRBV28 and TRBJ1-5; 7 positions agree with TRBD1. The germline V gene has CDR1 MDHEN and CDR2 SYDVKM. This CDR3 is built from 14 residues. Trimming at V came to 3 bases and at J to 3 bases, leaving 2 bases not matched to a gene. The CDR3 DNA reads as TGTGCCAGCAGTTTTGGGACAGACAATCAGCCCCAGCATTTT. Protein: CASSFGTDNQPQHF.

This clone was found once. The CDR3 DNA is TGTGCCAGCAGTTTAGGGGTGGATCAGCCCCAGCATTTT. Its translation is CASSLGVDQPQHF. V and J are TRBV6-6 and TRBJ1-5; the D gene is possibly TRBD1 (5 bases). The length of the CDR3 is 13 residues. Germline loops: CDR1 MNHNY, CDR2 SVGAGI (reference sequence). V was cut by 4 bases and J by 5 bases, with 9 bases left in between.

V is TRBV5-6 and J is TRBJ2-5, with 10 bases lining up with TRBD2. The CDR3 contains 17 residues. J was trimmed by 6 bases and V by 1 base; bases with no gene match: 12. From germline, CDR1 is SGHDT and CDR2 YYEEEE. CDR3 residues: CASSLYSGRALLKTQYF. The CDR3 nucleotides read TGTGCCAGCAGCTTGTACAGCGGGAGGGCCCTCTTAAAGACCCAGTACTTC.

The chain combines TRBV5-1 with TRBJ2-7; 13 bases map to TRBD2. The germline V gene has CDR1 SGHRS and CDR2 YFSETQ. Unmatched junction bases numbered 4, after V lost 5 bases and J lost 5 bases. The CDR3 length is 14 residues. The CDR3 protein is CASRPTSGRDEQYF. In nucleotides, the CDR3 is TGCGCCAGCAGGCCTACTAGCGGGAGGGACGAGCAGTACTTC.

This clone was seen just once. The CDR3 protein is CASSQGTTGTQYF. Here the CDR3 DNA reads TGCGCCAGCAGCCAAGGGACTACGGGGACCCAGTACTTC. The J gene is TRBJ2-5, the V gene TRBV4-3; perhaps TRBD2 as D (6 bases). Trimming cost V 1 base and J 7 bases, with 10 bases left between them. This CDR3 contains 13 residues. From germline, CDR1 is LGHNA and CDR2 YSLEER.

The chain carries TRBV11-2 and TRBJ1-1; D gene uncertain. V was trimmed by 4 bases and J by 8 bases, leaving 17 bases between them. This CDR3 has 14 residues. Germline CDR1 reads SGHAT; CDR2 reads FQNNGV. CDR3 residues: CASSSPAGHLEAFF. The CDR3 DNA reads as TGTGCCAGCAGCTCCCCGGCAGGCCACCTGGAAGCTTTCTTT.

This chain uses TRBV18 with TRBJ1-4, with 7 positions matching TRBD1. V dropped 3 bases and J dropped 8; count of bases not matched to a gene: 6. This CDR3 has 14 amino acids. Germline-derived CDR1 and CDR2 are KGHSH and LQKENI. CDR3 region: CASSPPRTGEKLFF. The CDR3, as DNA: TGTGCCAGCTCACCCCCACGGACAGGCGAAAAACTGTTTTTT.

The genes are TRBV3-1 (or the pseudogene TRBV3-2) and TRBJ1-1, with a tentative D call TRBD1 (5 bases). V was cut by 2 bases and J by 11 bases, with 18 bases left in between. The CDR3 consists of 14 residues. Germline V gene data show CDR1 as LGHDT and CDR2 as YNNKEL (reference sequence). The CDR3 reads CASSQIAGTTKAFF. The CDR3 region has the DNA TGTGCCAGCAGCCAAATCGCGGGGACCACTAAGGCTTTCTTT.

CDR3 protein: CASSFQQGLETQYF. The CDR3, as DNA: TGTGCCAGCAGCTTTCAACAGGGATTGGAGACCCAGTACTTC. V is TRBV7-2 and J is TRBJ2-5, with a tentative D call TRBD1 (6 bases). Germline V gives CDR1 SGHTA, CDR2 FQGNSA. This CDR3 region has 14 residues. V lost 3 bases and J 5 bases, leaving 13 bases between the germline ends.

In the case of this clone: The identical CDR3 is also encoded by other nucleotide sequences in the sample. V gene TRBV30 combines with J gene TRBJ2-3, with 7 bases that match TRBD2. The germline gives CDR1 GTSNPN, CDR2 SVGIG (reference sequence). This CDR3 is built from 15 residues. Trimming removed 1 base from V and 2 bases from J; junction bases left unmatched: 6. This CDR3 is CAWSEASGSTDTQYF. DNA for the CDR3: TGTGCCTGGAGTGAGGCTAGCGGATCCACAGATACGCAGTATTTT.

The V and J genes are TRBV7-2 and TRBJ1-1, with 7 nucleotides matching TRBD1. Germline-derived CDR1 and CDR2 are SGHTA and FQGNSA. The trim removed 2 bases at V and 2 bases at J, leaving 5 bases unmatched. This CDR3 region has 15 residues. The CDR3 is CASSLNTGVNTEAFF. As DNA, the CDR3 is TGTGCCAGCAGCTTAAATACAGGGGTTAACACTGAAGCTTTCTTT.

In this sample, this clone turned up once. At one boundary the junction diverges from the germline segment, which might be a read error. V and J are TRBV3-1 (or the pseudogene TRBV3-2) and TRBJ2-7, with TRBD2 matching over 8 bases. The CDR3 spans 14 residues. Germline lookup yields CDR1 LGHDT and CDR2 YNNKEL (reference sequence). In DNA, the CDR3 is TGTGCCAGCAGCCAAGATCGGCTAGCGGGCACCCCGCACTTC. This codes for CASSQDRLAGTPHF.

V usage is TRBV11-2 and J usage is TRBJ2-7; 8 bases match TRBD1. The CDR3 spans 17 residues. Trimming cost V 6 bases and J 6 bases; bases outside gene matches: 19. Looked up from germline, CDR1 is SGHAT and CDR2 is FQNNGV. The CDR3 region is CASSPHFTGQEGSEQYF. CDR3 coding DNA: TGTGCCAGCAGTCCCCACTTTACGGGACAGGAGGGATCCGAGCAGTACTTC.

The CDR3 region is CASSQDPRRLGGYTF. For the CDR3, the DNA is TGCGCCAGCAGCCAAGATCCCCGACGTCTAGGTGGCTACACCTTC. The genes are TRBV4-3 and TRBJ1-2; D gene ambiguous. Germline CDR1 LGHNA, CDR2 YSLEER. CDR3 length: 15 amino acids. The germline V and J ends were trimmed by 0 bases and 7 bases, with 15 bases remaining between them.

The CDR3 loop is CASSLGQGQGNNLQHF. The CDR3, as DNA: TGTGCCAGCAGCTTAGGCCAGGGACAGGGGAATAATCTCCAGCATTTT. The rearrangement joins TRBV11-2 to TRBJ1-5; 10 bases are a match to TRBD1. J was trimmed by 12 bases and V by 1 base; bases with no gene match: 12. In germline, CDR1 is SGHAT, CDR2 FQNNGV. The CDR3 is 16 amino acids.

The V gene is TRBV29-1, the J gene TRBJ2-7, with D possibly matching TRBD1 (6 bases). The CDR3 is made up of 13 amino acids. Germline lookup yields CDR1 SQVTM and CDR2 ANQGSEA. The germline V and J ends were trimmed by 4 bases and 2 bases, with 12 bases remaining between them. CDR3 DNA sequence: TGCAGCGTTGTGAGGGGGAATACCTACGAGCAGTACTTC. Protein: CSVVRGNTYEQYF.